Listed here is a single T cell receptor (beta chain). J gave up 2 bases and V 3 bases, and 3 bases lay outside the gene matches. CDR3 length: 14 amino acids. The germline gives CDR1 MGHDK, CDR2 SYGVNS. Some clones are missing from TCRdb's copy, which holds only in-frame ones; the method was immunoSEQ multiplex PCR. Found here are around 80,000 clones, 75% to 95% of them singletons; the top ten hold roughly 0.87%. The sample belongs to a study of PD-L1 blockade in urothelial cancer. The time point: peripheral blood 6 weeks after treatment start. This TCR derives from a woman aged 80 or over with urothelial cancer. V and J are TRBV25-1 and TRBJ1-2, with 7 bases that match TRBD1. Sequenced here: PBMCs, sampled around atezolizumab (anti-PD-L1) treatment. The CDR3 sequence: CASSEPGQNYGYTF. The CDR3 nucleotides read TGTGCCAGCAGTGAGCCGGGACAGAACTATGGCTACACCTTC.